The 3 T cell receptor beta chains reported below all come from one sample, sequenced in a study of blood T cell repertoires in COVID-19. Sequencing used immunoSEQ multiplex PCR; TCRdb keeps in-frame clones, though not all of them. The data contain some 250,000 clones, over 75% of them singletons. Source material: peripheral blood. The receptors were sampled from a human donor in a cohort sampled during active COVID-19.

This chain joins TRBV19 and TRBJ2-7, with 7 bases that match TRBD1. Germline V gene sequence: CDR1 LNHDA, CDR2 SQIVND (reference sequence). The CDR3 is 14 residues long. After removal of 5 bases from V and 0 bases from J, the junction contained 4 bases not matched to a gene. The CDR3: CASSADRASYEQYF. The DNA of the CDR3 is TGTGCCAGTAGTGCCGACAGGGCCTCCTACGAGCAGTACTTC.

This clone was detected once. This chain uses TRBV29-1 with TRBJ1-2; the D gene is possibly TRBD1 (5 bases). V gave up 1 base and J gave up 0 bases, with 6 bases separating them. The CDR3 has 13 residues. Germline V gene lookup returns CDR1 SQVTM and CDR2 ANQGSEA. In nucleotides, the CDR3 is TGCAGCGTTGAAGGACAGACTAACTATGGCTACACCTTC. This codes for CSVEGQTNYGYTF.

The rearrangement joins TRBV14 to TRBJ2-2, with D perhaps TRBD1 (6 bases). Trimming took 1 base from V and 1 from J, leaving 13 bases between them. Germline CDR1 is SGHDN and CDR2 is FVKESK. The CDR3 covers 17 residues. CDR3 loop: CASSQVWGPQNTGELFF. In DNA, the CDR3 is TGTGCCAGCAGCCAAGTATGGGGGCCCCAGAACACCGGGGAGCTGTTTTTT.